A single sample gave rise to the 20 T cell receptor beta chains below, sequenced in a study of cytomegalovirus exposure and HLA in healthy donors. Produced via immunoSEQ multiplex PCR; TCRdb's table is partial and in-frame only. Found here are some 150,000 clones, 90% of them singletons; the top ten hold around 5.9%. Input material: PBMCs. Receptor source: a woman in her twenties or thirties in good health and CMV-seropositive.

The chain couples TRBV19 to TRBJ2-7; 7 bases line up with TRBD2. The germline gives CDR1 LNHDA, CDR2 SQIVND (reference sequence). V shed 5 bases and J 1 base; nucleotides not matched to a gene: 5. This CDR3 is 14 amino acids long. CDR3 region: CASSVGRGSYEQYF. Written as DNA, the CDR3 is TGTGCCAGTAGTGTGGGGAGGGGATCCTACGAGCAGTACTTC.

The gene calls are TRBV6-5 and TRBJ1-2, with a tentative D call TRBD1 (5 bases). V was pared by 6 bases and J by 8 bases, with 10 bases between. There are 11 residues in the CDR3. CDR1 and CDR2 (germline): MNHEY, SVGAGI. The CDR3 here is CASSQGLGYTF. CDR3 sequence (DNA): TGTGCCAGCAGCCAGGGTTTAGGCTACACCTTC.

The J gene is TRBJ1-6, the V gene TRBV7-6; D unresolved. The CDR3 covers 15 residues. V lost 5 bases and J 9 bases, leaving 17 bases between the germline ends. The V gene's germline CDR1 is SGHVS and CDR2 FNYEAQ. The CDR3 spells CASSPQTGVGSPLHF. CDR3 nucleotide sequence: TGTGCCAGCAGCCCCCAAACCGGGGTCGGTTCACCCCTCCACTTT.

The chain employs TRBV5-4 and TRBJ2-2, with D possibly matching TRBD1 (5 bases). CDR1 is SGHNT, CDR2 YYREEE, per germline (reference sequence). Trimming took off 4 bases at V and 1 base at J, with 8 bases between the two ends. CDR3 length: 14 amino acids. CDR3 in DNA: TGTGCCAGCAGCAGAGACAGGAACACCGGGGAGCTGTTTTTT. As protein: CASSRDRNTGELFF.

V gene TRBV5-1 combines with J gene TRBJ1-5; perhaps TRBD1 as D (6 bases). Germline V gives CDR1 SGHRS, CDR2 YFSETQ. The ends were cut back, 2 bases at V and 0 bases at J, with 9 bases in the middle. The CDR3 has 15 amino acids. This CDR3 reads CASSLTGYSNQPQHF. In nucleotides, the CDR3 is TGCGCCAGCAGCTTAACAGGGTATAGCAATCAGCCCCAGCATTTT.

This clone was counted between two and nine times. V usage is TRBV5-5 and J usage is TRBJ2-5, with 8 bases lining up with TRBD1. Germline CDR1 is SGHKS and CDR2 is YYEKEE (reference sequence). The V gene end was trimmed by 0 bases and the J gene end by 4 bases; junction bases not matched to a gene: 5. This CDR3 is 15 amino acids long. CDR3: CASSLVTGAVETQYF. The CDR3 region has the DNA TGTGCCAGCAGCTTGGTGACAGGGGCGGTAGAGACCCAGTACTTC.

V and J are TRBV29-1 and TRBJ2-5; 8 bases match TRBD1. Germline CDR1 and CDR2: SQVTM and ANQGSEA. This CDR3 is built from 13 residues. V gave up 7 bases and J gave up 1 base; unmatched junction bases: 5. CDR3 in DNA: TGCAGCGCCGGGGGACAGGTCCAAGAGACCCAGTACTTC. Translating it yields CSAGGQVQETQYF.

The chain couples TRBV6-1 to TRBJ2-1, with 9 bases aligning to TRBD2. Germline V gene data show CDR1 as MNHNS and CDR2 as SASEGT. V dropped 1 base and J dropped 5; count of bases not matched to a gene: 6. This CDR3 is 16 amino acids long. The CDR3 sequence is CASSEETRGRDNEQFF. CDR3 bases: TGTGCCAGCAGTGAAGAAACTCGCGGGAGGGACAATGAGCAGTTCTTC.

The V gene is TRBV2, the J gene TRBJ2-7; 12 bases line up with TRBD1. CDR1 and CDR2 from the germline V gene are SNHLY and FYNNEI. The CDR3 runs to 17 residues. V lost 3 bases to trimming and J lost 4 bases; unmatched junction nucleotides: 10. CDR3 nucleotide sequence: TGTGCCAGCAGTGAGGGGGGACAGGGGGCACTTTTGTACGAGCAGTACTTC. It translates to CASSEGGQGALLYEQYF.

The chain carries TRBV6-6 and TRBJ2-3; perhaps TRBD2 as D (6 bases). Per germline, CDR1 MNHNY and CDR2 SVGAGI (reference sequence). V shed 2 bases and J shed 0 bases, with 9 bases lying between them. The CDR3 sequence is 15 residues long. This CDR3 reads CASSYRGVSTDTQYF. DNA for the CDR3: TGTGCCAGCAGTTACCGCGGGGTGAGCACAGATACGCAGTATTTT.

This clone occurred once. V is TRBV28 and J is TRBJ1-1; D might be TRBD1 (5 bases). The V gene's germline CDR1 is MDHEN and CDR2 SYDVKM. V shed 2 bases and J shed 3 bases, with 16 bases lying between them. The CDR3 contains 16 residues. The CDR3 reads CASSLLQTVGDTEAFF. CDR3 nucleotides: TGTGCCAGCAGTTTACTACAGACAGTCGGAGACACTGAAGCTTTCTTT. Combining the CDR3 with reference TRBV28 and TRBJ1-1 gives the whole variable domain DVKVTQSSRYLVKRTGEKVFLECVQDMDHENMFWYRQDPGLGLRLIYFSYDVKMKEKGDIPEGYSVSREKKERFSLILESASTNQTSMYLCASSLLQTVGDTEAFFGQGTRLTVV.

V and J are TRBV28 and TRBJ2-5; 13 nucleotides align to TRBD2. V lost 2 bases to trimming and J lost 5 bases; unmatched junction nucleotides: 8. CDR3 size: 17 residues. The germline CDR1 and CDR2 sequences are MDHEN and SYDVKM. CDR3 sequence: CASSLGGLAGEWETQYF. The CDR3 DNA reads TGTGCCAGCAGTTTAGGCGGACTAGCGGGAGAGTGGGAGACCCAGTACTTC.

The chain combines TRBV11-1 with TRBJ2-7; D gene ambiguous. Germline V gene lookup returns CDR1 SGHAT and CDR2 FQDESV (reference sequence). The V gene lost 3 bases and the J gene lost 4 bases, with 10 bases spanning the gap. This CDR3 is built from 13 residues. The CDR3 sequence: CASSLWSSYEQYF. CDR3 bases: TGTGCCAGCAGCTTGTGGAGTTCGTACGAGCAGTACTTC.

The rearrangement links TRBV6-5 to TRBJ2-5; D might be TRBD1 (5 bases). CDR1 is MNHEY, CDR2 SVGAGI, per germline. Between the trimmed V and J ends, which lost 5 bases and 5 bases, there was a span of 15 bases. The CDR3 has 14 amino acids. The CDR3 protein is CASSPPGFMETQYF. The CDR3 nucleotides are TGTGCCAGCAGTCCTCCAGGGTTTATGGAGACCCAGTACTTC.

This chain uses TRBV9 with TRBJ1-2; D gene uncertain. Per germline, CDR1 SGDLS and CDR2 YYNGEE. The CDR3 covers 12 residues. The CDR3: CLPLEAGFGYTF. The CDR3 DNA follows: TGTCTACCCTTAGAGGCGGGGTTCGGCTACACCTTC.

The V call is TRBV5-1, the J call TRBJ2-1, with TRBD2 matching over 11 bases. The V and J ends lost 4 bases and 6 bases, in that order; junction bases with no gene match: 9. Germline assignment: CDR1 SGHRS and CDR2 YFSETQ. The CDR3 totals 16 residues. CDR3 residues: CASSLLAGGSVNEQFF. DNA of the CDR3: TGCGCCAGCAGCCTATTAGCGGGAGGGAGCGTCAATGAGCAGTTCTTC.

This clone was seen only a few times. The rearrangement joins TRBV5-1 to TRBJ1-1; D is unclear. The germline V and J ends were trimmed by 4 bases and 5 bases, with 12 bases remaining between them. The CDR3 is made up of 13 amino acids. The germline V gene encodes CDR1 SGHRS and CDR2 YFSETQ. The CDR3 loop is CASSPREETEAFF. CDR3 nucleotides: TGCGCCAGCAGCCCCCGTGAAGAGACTGAAGCTTTCTTT.

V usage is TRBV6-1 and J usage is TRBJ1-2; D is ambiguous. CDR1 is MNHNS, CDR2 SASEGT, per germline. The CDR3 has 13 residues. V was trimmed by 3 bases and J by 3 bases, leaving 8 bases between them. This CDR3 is CASSEGRYYGYTF. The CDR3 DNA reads TGTGCCAGCAGTGAGGGCAGATACTATGGCTACACCTTC.

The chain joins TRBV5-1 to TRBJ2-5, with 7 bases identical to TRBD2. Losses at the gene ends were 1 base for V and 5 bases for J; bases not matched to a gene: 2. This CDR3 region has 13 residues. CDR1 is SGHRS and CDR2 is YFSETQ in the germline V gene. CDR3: CASSLSGAETQYF. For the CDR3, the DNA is TGCGCCAGCAGCTTGAGCGGGGCCGAGACCCAGTACTTC. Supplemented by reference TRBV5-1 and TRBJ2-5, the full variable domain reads KAGVTQTPRYLIKTRGQQVTLSCSPISGHRSVSWYQQTPGQGLQFLFEYFSETQRNKGNFPGRFSGRQFSNSRSEMNVSTLELGDSALYLCASSLSGAETQYFGPGTRLLVL.

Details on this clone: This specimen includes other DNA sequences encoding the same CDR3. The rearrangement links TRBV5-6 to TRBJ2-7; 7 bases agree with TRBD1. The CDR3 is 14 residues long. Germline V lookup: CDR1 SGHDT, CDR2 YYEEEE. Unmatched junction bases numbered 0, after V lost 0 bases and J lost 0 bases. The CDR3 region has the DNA TGTGCCAGCAGCTTGGGACAGGGCTCCTACGAGCAGTACTTC. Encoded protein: CASSLGQGSYEQYF.